The T cell receptor beta chain described here comes from a study of early stage breast cancer tumors. Broader study findings: In about 85% of the 16 patients, blood comparison separated tumor from normal breast. Commonly generated sequences made up most enriched TCRB sequences shared between patients.

The trim removed 2 bases at V and 4 bases at J, leaving 7 bases unmatched. Germline CDR1 and CDR2: LGHNA and YNFKEQ. The CDR3 length is 18 residues. Method: immunoSEQ multiplex PCR; TCRdb's copy keeps in-frame clones and lacks some. The table has approximately 9,300 clones, 60% to 85% seen once; the top ten hold about 9%. Notes on this clone: Its antigen is still unknown.

The receptor was derived from a person aged 35 to 50 with breast cancer. Sample: normal breast tissue next to the tumor. The chain is built from TRBV4-2 and TRBJ2-6; TRBD1 agrees at 11 bases. CDR3 protein: CASSQLGTGGSGANVLTF. The DNA of the CDR3 is TGTGCCAGCAGCCAACTCGGGACAGGGGGATCGGGGGCCAACGTCCTGACTTTC.